A selection of T cell receptor beta chains follows, all from one sample in a study of blood T cells in healthy people across ages. In TCRdb, the 5' RACE reads were re-called with MiXCR into one record per CDR3 protein. The sample lists 1,500,000 or so distinct CDR3 sequences, approximately 59% occurring once. The sequencing sample was made of blood. These receptors all come from a man younger than 30 in good health. CDR3s include the opening cysteine and the closing phenylalanine or tryptophan. Each record gives: CDR3 protein, D gene, V gene, J gene. D genes are given only for firm matches.

CDR3aa: CASSVPGSTIYF
d_gene: NA
v_gene: TRBV5-1
j_gene: TRBJ1-3

CDR3aa: CASSQDLRGRGGYNEQFF
d_gene: NA
v_gene: TRBV3-1
j_gene: TRBJ2-1

CDR3aa: CASSKHRGLYNEQFF
d_gene: TRBD1
v_gene: TRBV4-1
j_gene: TRBJ2-1

CDR3aa: CASSVRGSDTQYF
d_gene: NA
v_gene: TRBV25-1
j_gene: TRBJ2-3

CDR3aa: CATSRDLEGYYGYTF
d_gene: NA
v_gene: TRBV15
j_gene: TRBJ1-2

CDR3aa: CASKRPGQEQETQYF
d_gene: TRBD1
v_gene: TRBV6-2/TRBV6-3
j_gene: TRBJ2-5

CDR3aa: CSVDKAGAGTEAFF
d_gene: NA
v_gene: TRBV29-1
j_gene: TRBJ1-1

CDR3aa: CASSPRAGGGNTEAFF
d_gene: TRBD1
v_gene: TRBV4-2
j_gene: TRBJ1-1

CDR3aa: CASSLVQGSQPQHF
d_gene: NA
v_gene: TRBV7-2
j_gene: TRBJ1-5

CDR3aa: CASSSRASSYEQYF
d_gene: NA
v_gene: TRBV5-1
j_gene: TRBJ2-7

CDR3aa: CAISGVGTDLYEQYF
d_gene: TRBD1
v_gene: TRBV10-3
j_gene: TRBJ2-7

CDR3aa: CASSRTEGWEQFF
d_gene: NA
v_gene: TRBV7-7
j_gene: TRBJ2-1

CDR3aa: CASSVGVLGEQYF
d_gene: NA
v_gene: TRBV25-1
j_gene: TRBJ2-7

CDR3aa: CASIGWLGIPTDTQYF
d_gene: NA
v_gene: TRBV2
j_gene: TRBJ2-3

CDR3aa: CASSVGGSLSYNEQYF
d_gene: NA
v_gene: TRBV9
j_gene: NA

CDR3aa: CASSLSGVGGVMGNEQFF
d_gene: NA
v_gene: TRBV27
j_gene: TRBJ2-1

CDR3aa: CASSLQGFSGPREQFF
d_gene: NA
v_gene: TRBV6-2/TRBV6-3
j_gene: TRBJ2-1